This TCR beta chain stems from a study of blood T cell repertoires in COVID-19. V lost 1 base and J lost 5, with 17 bases in between. The CDR3 spans 16 residues. CDR1 and CDR2 (germline): LGHDT, YNNKEL (reference sequence). The method was immunoSEQ multiplex PCR; TCRdb's version includes in-frame clones alone and lacks a portion of them. The sample lists roughly 230,000 clones, 80% to 90% occurring once. The genes are TRBV3-1 (or the pseudogene TRBV3-2) and TRBJ2-5; maybe TRBD1 (6 bases). The sequencing sample was made of peripheral blood. This TCR was recovered from a woman at least 80 years old with COVID-19, enrolled during active disease. CDR3 nucleotides: TGTGCCAGCAGCCAAGTCAGGACAGATAGGGGGGAGACCCAGTACTTC. Protein product: CASSQVRTDRGETQYF.